The rows below give T cell receptor beta chains drawn from one sample of a study of blood T cell repertoires in COVID-19. Profiled with immunoSEQ multiplex PCR; TCRdb holds only in-frame clones, not every one. The data contain about 200,000 clones, 60% to 85% of them singletons. The sequenced sample was peripheral blood. The receptor source for this set is a woman in her 70s with acute or convalescent COVID-19. The CDR3 runs from the conserved cysteine through the conserved F or W.

v_call | cdr3_aa
TRBV11-2 | CASRFSGSEQFF
TRBV7-9 | CAFRDSGNTIYF
TRBV21-1 | CASSTRRELPDTQYF
TRBV6-5 | CASRQSNQPQHF
TRBV5-1 | CASSWGSGDIEKLFF
TRBV19 | CASSPDRAPGNSPLHF
TRBV6-5 | CASSRGGVGTEAFF
TRBV7-2 | CASSVDLGEGRTQYF
TRBV15 | CATSSGLADTDTQYF
TRBV2 | CASRRDSPSGANVLTF
TRBV11-2 | CASSLQLAEGEQFF
TRBV18 | CASSSYRDRGGEKLFF
TRBV5-4 | CASSLEGALAGNTIYF
TRBV3-1/TRBV3-2 | CASSRRGENSPLHF
TRBV6-5 | CASSLETVVGNTIYF
TRBV3-1/TRBV3-2 | CASSGRTATNEKLFF
TRBV2 | CASTLDSNTEAFF
TRBV24-1 | CATSDRRLTGELFF
TRBV19 | CASQRFMNTGELFF
TRBV28 | CASSPNRGAGASSYEQYF
TRBV2 | CASSESYINQPQHF
TRBV5-1 | CASSSGIDGNTEAFF
TRBV6-1 | CASSERQGGLKLFF
TRBV12-3/TRBV12-4 | CASSLQVFQPQHF
TRBV27 | CASRTSSGLPGDEQFF
TRBV28 | CASSRQGSFSGNTIYF
TRBV27 | CASSSPRQGTYEQYF
TRBV6-5 | CASSYGQGSSGNTIYF
TRBV19 | CASSISGQGDEQYF
TRBV10-3 | CASGGAGGELFF
TRBV5-4 | CASSLAPRGEKLFF
TRBV30 | CAWSTGGDYGYTF
TRBV5-1 | CASRKPSAPYNEQFF
TRBV5-8 | CASSFRGTSTDTQYF
TRBV9 | CASSVTGSRTEAFF
TRBV29-1 | CSVHSQETQYF
TRBV7-2 | CASSPGTGAGNTIYF
TRBV5-5 | CASSLRGDRGYGYTF
TRBV3-1/TRBV3-2 | CASSPRTGRENTEAFF
TRBV6-5 | CASSTGLAGAGEQFF
TRBV13 | CASSKRDRGSGEQYF
TRBV5-4 | CASSLALAGVNNEQFF
TRBV9 | CASSVASGQETQYF
TRBV27 | CASRVGRRSYNEQFF
TRBV5-4 | CASSLVQGPYNEQFF
TRBV4-1 | CASSQVLAGHNEQFF
TRBV6-5 | CATRVAGNNEQFF
TRBV7-6 | CASSQAGQGIYEQYF
TRBV2 | CASSDGLNTEAFF
TRBV5-1 | CASSIGQGSGELFF
TRBV6-5 | CASSYSFGAQNTEAFF
TRBV19 | CASSETGYNQPQHF